This T cell receptor beta chain was recorded in a study of cytotoxic CD8 clonotypes in ibrutinib-treated CLL. Here immunoSEQ multiplex PCR was the method, and the copy in TCRdb shows in-frame clones only, minus some. This table has around 310,000 clones, more than 65% appearing once. This CDR3 spans 10 amino acids. V lost 5 bases, J lost 9 bases, and 5 bases lay in between. The germline V gene has CDR1 LGHNT and CDR2 FRNRAP. The receptor was isolated from a human donor with chronic lymphocytic leukemia. The sequencing used PBMCs, collected before ibrutinib treatment. The V and J genes are TRBV12-5 and TRBJ2-1; D gene uncertain. Here the CDR3 DNA reads TGTGCTAGTGGTCAGGTTGAGCAGTTCTTC. Its translation is CASGQVEQFF. Drawing the rest from reference TRBV12-5 and TRBJ2-1, the complete variable domain is DARVTQTPRHKVTEMGQEVTMRCQPILGHNTVFWYRQTMMQGLELLAYFRNRAPLDDSGMPKDRFSAEMPDATLATLKIQPSEPRDSAVYFCASGQVEQFFGPGTRLTVL.